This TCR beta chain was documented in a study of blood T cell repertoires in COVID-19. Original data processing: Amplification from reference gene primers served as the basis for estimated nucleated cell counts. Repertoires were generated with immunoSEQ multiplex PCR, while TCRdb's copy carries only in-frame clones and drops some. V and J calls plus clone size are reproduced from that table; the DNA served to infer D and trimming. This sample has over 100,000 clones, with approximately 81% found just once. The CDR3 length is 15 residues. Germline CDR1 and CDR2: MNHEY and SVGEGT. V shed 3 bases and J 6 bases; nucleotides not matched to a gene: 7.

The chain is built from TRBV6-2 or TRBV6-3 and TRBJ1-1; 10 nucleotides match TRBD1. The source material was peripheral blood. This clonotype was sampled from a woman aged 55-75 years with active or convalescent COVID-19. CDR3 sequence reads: CASSYRTGGASEAFF. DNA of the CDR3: TGTGCCAGCAGTTATCGGACAGGGGGGGCCTCTGAAGCTTTCTTT.